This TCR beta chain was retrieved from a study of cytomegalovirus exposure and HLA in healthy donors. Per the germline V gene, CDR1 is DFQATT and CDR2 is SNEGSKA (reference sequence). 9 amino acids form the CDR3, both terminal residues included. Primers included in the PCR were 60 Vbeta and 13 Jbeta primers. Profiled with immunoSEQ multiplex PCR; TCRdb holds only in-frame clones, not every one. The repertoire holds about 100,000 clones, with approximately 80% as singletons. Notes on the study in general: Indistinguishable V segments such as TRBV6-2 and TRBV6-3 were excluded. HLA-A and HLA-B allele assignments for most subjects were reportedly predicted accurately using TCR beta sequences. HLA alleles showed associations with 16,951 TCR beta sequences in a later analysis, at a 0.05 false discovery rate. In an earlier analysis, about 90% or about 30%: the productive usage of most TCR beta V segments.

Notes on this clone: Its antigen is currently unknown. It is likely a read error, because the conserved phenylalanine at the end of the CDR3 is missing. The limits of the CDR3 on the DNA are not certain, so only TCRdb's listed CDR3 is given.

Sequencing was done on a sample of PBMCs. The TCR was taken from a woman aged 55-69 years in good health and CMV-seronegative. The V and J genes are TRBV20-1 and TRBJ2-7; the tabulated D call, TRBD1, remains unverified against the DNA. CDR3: CSATDRGVI.